This section outlines one T cell receptor beta chain sequence together with its context. Its antigen is not known. RNA amounts of 0.5 to 1 ug underwent reverse transcription with random hexamers. One entry per CDR3 protein results from TCRdb running MiXCR on the immunoSEQ multiplex PCR reads. The sample contains under 200,000 distinct CDR3 sequences, 90% to 96% of which appear only once. These data originate in a study of CD8 T cells in Susac syndrome. The CDR3 sequence is 15 residues long. V lost 5 bases and J lost 5, with 19 bases in between. Germline CDR1 is MDHEN and CDR2 is SYDVKM. Study outcomes and limitations: The study admitted that it had a relatively small number of individuals in its TCR sequencing and HLA analysis. No clonal expansion appeared among CD4+ T cells in Susac patients.

Negative isolation yielded CD4+ and CD8+ T cells, and FACS enriched TEMRA cells. Material for sequencing was CD4+ T cells from PBMCs. This clonotype originated in a human donor with Susac syndrome. The chain links TRBV28 to TRBJ2-7; D assignment may be TRBD1 or TRBD2 (5 bases each). This CDR3 is CASSPDRLPGDEQYF. The CDR3 DNA follows: TGTGCCAGCAGTCCAGACAGACTACCCGGGGACGAGCAGTACTTC. The full variable domain, in which reference TRBV28 and TRBJ2-7 provide the parts outside the CDR3, is DVKVTQSSRYLVKRTGEKVFLECVQDMDHENMFWYRQDPGLGLRLIYFSYDVKMKEKGDIPEGYSVSREKKERFSLILESASTNQTSMYLCASSPDRLPGDEQYFGPGTRLTVT.